These T cell receptor beta chains were read from a single sample in a study of post-analysis software for immune sequencing data. Using its own MiXCR run on the PCR reads, TCRdb lists one record per CDR3 protein. The sample includes hundreds of thousands of distinct CDR3 sequences, about 32% seen only once; the top ten take around 0.55%. Sequenced input: blood. These receptors all come from a girl between 5 and 17 years old with multiple sclerosis. CDR3s include the opening cysteine and the closing phenylalanine or tryptophan. Fields, in order: V gene, J gene, CDR3 protein.

v_call: TRBV12-3/TRBV12-4
j_call: TRBJ2-2
cdr3_aa: CASSLSPLTELFF

v_call: TRBV6-1
j_call: TRBJ1-1
cdr3_aa: CASTDRGRGRTEAFF

v_call: TRBV12-3/TRBV12-4
j_call: TRBJ2-5
cdr3_aa: CASSLDSQTYQETQYF

v_call: TRBV6-2/TRBV6-3
j_call: TRBJ2-5
cdr3_aa: CASSLLAGRQETQYF

v_call: TRBV7-8
j_call: TRBJ2-3
cdr3_aa: CASLGVTADTQYF

v_call: TRBV6-2/TRBV6-3
j_call: TRBJ1-1
cdr3_aa: CASTGHTLGTEAFF

v_call: TRBV29-1
j_call: TRBJ2-3
cdr3_aa: CSVVGSDTQYF

v_call: TRBV6-5
j_call: TRBJ2-1
cdr3_aa: CASTDSGGSYNEQFF

v_call: TRBV20-1
j_call: TRBJ1-1
cdr3_aa: CSARDLGGVFAEAFF

v_call: TRBV29-1
j_call: TRBJ1-1
cdr3_aa: CSIRTGGATEAFF

v_call: TRBV7-2
j_call: TRBJ2-7
cdr3_aa: CASSLLAGGGAEQYF

v_call: TRBV5-1
j_call: TRBJ1-2
cdr3_aa: CASSSQGARGFSGYTF

v_call: TRBV6-2/TRBV6-3
j_call: TRBJ2-1
cdr3_aa: CASSYLRINEQFF

v_call: TRBV4-1
j_call: TRBJ2-5
cdr3_aa: CASSQLQGARETQYF

v_call: TRBV12-3/TRBV12-4
j_call: TRBJ2-7
cdr3_aa: CASAGQGLQQYF

v_call: TRBV6-5
j_call: TRBJ1-1
cdr3_aa: CASSYSRSGDTEAFF

v_call: TRBV6-1
j_call: TRBJ2-1
cdr3_aa: CASSPTSGMDSSYNEQFF